This T cell receptor beta chain was found in a study of blood T cell repertoires in COVID-19. Sequenced by immunoSEQ multiplex PCR; TCRdb stores in-frame clones only, minus some. This sample has 50,000 to 70,000 clones; 75% to 95% occur once, and the top ten carry approximately 10%. With 0 bases removed from V and 8 bases from J, the gap between germline ends came to 13 bases. The CDR3 extends over 14 amino acids. Germline V lookup: CDR1 SGHVS, CDR2 FNYEAQ. Sequencing was carried out using peripheral blood. This receptor was taken from an elderly woman with active COVID-19. V gene TRBV7-6 combines with J gene TRBJ1-2; no clear D. Here the CDR3 reads CASSLAPGSEGYTF. CDR3 bases: TGTGCCAGCAGCTTAGCGCCTGGGTCGGAGGGCTACACCTTC.